What follows describes a single TCR beta chain. Its target is not known. Assay: immunoSEQ multiplex PCR; the TCRdb copy retains only in-frame clones and omits some. Among 150,000 to 200,000 clones listed, over 85% were seen once. The sample originates from a study of T cell responses to AZD1222 COVID-19 vaccine. Study conclusions and caveats: There were repertoire samples only from the period after the peak T cell response.

The V and J ends lost 0 bases and 7 bases respectively, with 16 bases between them. CDR3 length equals 14 residues. Germline CDR1 reads GTSNPN; CDR2 reads SVGIG (reference sequence). The V call is TRBV30, the J call TRBJ2-7; the D call may be TRBD1 or TRBD2 (5 bases each). The TCR sequence derives from an adult in good health. The specimen was peripheral blood, collected on day 0 of AZD1222 vaccination. The DNA for the CDR3 is TGTGCCTGGAGTGTAGGGACCAGCGTCGAAGAGCAGTACTTC. Amino acid sequence: CAWSVGTSVEEQYF.